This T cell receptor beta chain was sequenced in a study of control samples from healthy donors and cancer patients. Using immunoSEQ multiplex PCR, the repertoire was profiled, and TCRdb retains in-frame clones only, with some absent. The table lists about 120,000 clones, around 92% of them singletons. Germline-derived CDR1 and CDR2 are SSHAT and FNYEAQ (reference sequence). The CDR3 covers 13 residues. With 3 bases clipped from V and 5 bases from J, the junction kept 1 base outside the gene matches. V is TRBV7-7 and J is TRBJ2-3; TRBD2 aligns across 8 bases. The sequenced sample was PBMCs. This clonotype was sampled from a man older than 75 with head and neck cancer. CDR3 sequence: CASSLLAGDTQYF. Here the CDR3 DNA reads TGTGCCAGCAGCTTGCTAGCGGGAGATACGCAGTATTTT. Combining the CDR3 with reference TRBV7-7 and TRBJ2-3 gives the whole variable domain GAGVSQSPRYKVTKRGQDVTLRCDPISSHATLYWYQQALGQGPEFLTYFNYEAQPDKSGLPSDRFSAERPEGSISTLTIQRTEQRDSAMYRCASSLLAGDTQYFGPGTRLTVL.